The present T cell receptor (beta chain) was sequenced within a study of OX40 agonist ivuxolimab in advanced cancers. On the study more broadly: Dose-escalation cases comprised hepatocellular carcinoma, melanoma, renal cell or head and neck cancer.

V trimming: 3 bases; J trimming: 1 base; junction bases outside the gene matches: 0. Looked up from germline, CDR1 is SGDLS and CDR2 is YYNGEE. This CDR3 is 14 amino acids long. Libraries were prepared by immunoSEQ multiplex PCR; TCRdb keeps only in-frame clonotypes and omits some of them. Of about 55,000 clones in the sample, around 89% were seen once. The gene calls are TRBV9 and TRBJ2-2; TRBD1 matches at 7 bases. This clonotype was sampled from an adult with an advanced solid tumor such as melanoma, head and neck, liver or kidney cancer. Here the sequenced sample was CD4+ or CD8+ T cells sorted from blood, taken in a trial of the OX40 agonist ivuxolimab. CDR3: CASSGQGNTGELFF. CDR3 bases: TGTGCCAGCAGCGGACAGGGGAACACCGGGGAGCTGTTTTTT.